The entry below gives a single T cell receptor beta chain sequence along with its context. RNA transcripts provided the source from which TCR beta CDR3 regions were amplified. HTBI primers were used for first-round RT-PCR of the TCR CDR3. TCRdb itself ran the multiplex PCR reads through MiXCR, one entry per CDR3 protein. The sample has approximately 720,000 distinct CDR3 sequences; approximately 19% are singletons. The sample is drawn from a study of T cells in Graves' hyperthyroidism and ophthalmopathy. Looked up from germline, CDR1 is SGHDT and CDR2 is YYEEEE. Trimming removed 0 bases at V and 7 bases at J, with 10 bases between. The CDR3 loop spans 13 amino acids. The blood sample was taken at first hyperthyroidism diagnosis, before any ophthalmopathy symptoms.

The chain has TRBV5-6 and TRBJ1-1; D is uncertain. The clonotype comes from a woman in her fifties or sixties with Graves' hyperthyroidism that later progressed to Graves' ophthalmopathy. Sequenced material: blood. The CDR3 loop is CASSLGSSGEAFF. The DNA for the CDR3 is TGTGCCAGCAGCTTGGGTTCTTCGGGTGAAGCTTTCTTT.